This T cell receptor beta chain comes out of a study of T cell responses to AZD1222 COVID-19 vaccine. This clone appeared a few times. The method was immunoSEQ multiplex PCR; TCRdb's version includes in-frame clones alone and lacks a portion of them. The sample holds nearly 110,000 clones, 80% to 95% seen once. V shed 0 bases, J shed 5 bases, and the junction held 3 bases outside the gene matches. The CDR3 consists of 16 residues. Germline loops: CDR1 MGHRA, CDR2 YSYEKL. The chain combines TRBV4-1 with TRBJ1-5; 11 nucleotides match TRBD1. The sequence was obtained from an adult who received the AZD1222 COVID-19 vaccine. Here the sequenced sample was peripheral blood, taken 28 days after the second AZD1222 dose. For the CDR3, the DNA is TGCGCCAGCAGCCAAGACGGGACAGGGGGAGATCAGCCCCAGCATTTT. Translating gives CASSQDGTGGDQPQHF.